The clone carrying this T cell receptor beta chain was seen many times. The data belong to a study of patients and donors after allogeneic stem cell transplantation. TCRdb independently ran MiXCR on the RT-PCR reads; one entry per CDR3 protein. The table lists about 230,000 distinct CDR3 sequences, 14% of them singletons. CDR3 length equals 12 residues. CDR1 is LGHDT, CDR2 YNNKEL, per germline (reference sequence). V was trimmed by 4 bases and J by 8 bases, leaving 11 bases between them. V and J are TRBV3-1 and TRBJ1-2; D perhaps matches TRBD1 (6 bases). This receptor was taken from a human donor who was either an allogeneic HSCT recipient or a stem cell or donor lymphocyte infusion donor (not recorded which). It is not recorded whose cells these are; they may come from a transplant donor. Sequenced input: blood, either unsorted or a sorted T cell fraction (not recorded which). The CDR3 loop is CASSPRGGGYTF. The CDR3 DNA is TGTGCCAGCAGCCCCCGGGGGGGCGGCTACACCTTC.